The clone carrying this T cell receptor (beta chain) occurred many times. The source of the sample is a study of neurological immune-mediated disorders. The CDR3 consists of 16 residues. V dropped 1 base and J dropped 5; count of bases not matched to a gene: 5. CDR1 SGHTA and CDR2 FQGTGA come from the germline V gene. TCRdb re-called the 5' RACE reads with MiXCR, one entry per CDR3 protein. The table records 50,000 to 60,000 distinct CDR3 sequences, approximately 17% of them present only once. The source of this sequence is a man aged 55 to 70 in good health. J is TRBJ2-5 and V is TRBV7-3, with 12 bases lining up with TRBD1. Sequencing was carried out using PBMCs. The CDR3 DNA is TGTGCCAGCAGCTTAAGTGGGACAGGGGGCTGGGAGACCCAGTACTTC. Residues: CASSLSGTGGWETQYF.